This T cell receptor (beta chain) emerged from a study of OX40 agonist ivuxolimab in advanced cancers. Only in-frame clones appear in the TCRdb table, and some are missing; sequencing was by immunoSEQ multiplex PCR. The table includes about 78,000 clones, 80% to 90% detected once. Per the germline V gene, CDR1 is SGHDT and CDR2 is YYEEEE. The CDR3 spans 15 residues. V was clipped by 3 bases and J by 5 bases; unmatched bases: 8. The genes are TRBV5-6 and TRBJ2-5; 9 bases fit TRBD1. The receptor was derived from an adult with an advanced solid tumor such as melanoma, head and neck, liver or kidney cancer. The specimen comprised CD4+ or CD8+ T cells sorted from blood, sampled in a trial of the OX40 agonist ivuxolimab. The CDR3 loop reads CASSSWDRVGETQYF. Here the CDR3 DNA reads TGTGCCAGCAGCTCTTGGGACAGGGTGGGGGAGACCCAGTACTTC.